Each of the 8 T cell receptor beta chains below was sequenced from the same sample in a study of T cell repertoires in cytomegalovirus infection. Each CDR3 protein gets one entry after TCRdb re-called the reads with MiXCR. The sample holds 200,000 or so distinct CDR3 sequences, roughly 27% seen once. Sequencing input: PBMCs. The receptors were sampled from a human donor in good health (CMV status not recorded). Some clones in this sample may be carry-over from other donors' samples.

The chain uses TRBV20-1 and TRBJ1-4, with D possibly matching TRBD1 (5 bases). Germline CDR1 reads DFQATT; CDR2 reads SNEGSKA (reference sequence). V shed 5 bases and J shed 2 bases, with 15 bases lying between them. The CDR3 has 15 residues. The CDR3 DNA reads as TGCAGTGCTCACTCACCCAGGGAGACTAATGAAAAACTGTTTTTT. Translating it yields CSAHSPRETNEKLFF.

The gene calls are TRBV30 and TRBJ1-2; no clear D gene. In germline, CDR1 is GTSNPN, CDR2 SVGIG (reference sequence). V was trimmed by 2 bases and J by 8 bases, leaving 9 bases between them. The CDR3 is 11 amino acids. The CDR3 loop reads CAWSPGGGYTF. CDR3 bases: TGTGCCTGGAGTCCCGGCGGGGGCTACACCTTC. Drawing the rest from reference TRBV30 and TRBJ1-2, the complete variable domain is SQTIHQWPATLVQPVGSPLSLECTVEGTSNPNLYWYRQAAGRGLQLLFYSVGIGQISSEVPQNLSASRPQDRQFILSSKKLLLSDSGFYLCAWSPGGGYTFGSGTRLTVV.

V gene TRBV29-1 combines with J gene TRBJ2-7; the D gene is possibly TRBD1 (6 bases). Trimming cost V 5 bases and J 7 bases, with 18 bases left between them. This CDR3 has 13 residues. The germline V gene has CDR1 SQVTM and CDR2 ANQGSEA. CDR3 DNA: TGCAGCGTTAATGCAAGGGGGTCGGAAGAGCAGTACTTC. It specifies CSVNARGSEEQYF.

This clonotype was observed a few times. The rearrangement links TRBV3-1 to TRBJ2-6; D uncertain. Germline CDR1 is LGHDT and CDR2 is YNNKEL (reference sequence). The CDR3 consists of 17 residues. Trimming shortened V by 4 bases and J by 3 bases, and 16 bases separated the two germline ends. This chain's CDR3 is CASSPVPTFGGANVLTF. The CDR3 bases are TGTGCCAGCAGCCCCGTCCCGACGTTTGGTGGGGCCAACGTCCTGACTTTC.

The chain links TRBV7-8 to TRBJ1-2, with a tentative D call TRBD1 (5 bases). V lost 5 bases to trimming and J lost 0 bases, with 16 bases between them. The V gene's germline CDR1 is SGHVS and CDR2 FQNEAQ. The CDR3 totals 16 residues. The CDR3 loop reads CASSPASARANYGYTF. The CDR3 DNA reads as TGTGCCAGCAGCCCGGCCTCTGCCAGGGCTAACTATGGCTACACCTTC.

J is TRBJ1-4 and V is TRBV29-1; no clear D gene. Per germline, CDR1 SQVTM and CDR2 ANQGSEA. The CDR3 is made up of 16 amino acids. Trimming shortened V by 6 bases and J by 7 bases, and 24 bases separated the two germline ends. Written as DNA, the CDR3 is TGCAGCGTGGCGGAACGGGTAGGGTTCGAGACTGAAAAACTGTTTTTT. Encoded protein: CSVAERVGFETEKLFF.

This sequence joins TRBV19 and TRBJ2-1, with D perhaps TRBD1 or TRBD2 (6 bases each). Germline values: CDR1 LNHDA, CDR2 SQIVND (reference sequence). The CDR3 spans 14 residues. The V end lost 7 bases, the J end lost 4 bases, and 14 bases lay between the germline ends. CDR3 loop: CASNMGGVYNEQFF. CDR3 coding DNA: TGTGCCAGTAATATGGGGGGCGTATACAATGAGCAGTTCTTC.

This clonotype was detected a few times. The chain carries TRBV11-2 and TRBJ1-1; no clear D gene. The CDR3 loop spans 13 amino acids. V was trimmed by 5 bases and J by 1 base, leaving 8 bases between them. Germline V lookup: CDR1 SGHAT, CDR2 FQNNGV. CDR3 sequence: CASSPHQNTEAFF. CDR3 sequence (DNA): TGTGCCAGCAGCCCGCACCAGAACACTGAAGCTTTCTTT.